Following are 23 T cell receptor beta chains from one sample sequenced in a study of identical twins' blood T cells. TCRdb re-called the 5' RACE reads through MiXCR, storing one row per CDR3 protein. The sample includes 350,000 to 400,000 distinct CDR3 sequences, roughly 28% seen only once; the top ten take 5.5% to 7%. The sequenced material came from PBMCs. Receptor source: a woman aged 18-49 years in good health.

This clonotype has more than one count but fewer than ten. V usage is TRBV6-6 and J usage is TRBJ1-5; 9 bases are shared with TRBD1. J gave up 2 bases and V 5 bases, and 10 bases lay outside the gene matches. The CDR3 is 17 residues long. CDR1 MNHNY and CDR2 SVGAGI come from the germline V gene (reference sequence). In DNA form, the CDR3 reads TGTGCCAGCAGTGGGACAGGGTTGGGTCACGGCAATCAGCCCCAGCATTTT. Its translation is CASSGTGLGHGNQPQHF.

This clonotype was picked up a small number of times. The V gene is TRBV7-6, the J gene TRBJ1-1, with D uncertain. The CDR3 has 13 residues. Per the germline V gene, CDR1 is SGHVS and CDR2 is FNYEAQ. V was trimmed by 3 bases and J by 12 bases, leaving 17 bases between them. The DNA of the CDR3 is TGTGCCAGCAGCTTCGACCCGGATCAGAACCCTTTCTTT. Translation: CASSFDPDQNPFF. The full variable domain, rest sourced from reference TRBV7-6 and TRBJ1-1, is GAGVSQSPRYKVTKRGQDVALRCDPISGHVSLYWYRQALGQGPEFLTYFNYEAQQDKSGLPNDRFSAERPEGSISTLTIQRTEQRDSAMYRCASSFDPDQNPFFGQGTRLTVV.

There are many counts of this clonotype. This chain links TRBV14 with TRBJ1-1; D gene ambiguous. V dropped 0 bases and J dropped 0 bases, with 2 bases sitting between them. This CDR3 is built from 13 residues. Germline V gene sequence: CDR1 SGHDN, CDR2 FVKESK. This chain's CDR3 is CASSQDMNTEAFF. The CDR3 DNA reads TGTGCCAGCAGCCAAGACATGAACACTGAAGCTTTCTTT.

This clonotype was seen ten or more times. The chain couples TRBV19 to TRBJ1-5, with D possibly matching TRBD1 (6 bases). V was shortened by 8 bases and J by 9 bases, with 14 bases between the two germline ends. Germline V gives CDR1 LNHDA, CDR2 SQIVND (reference sequence). The CDR3 loop spans 12 amino acids. The CDR3 reads CASWTASGPQHF. The CDR3, as DNA: TGTGCCAGTTGGACAGCGAGTGGGCCCCAGCATTTT.

The chain carries TRBV3-1 and TRBJ2-1, with TRBD2 matching over 9 bases. The V gene end was trimmed by 5 bases and the J gene end by 7 bases; junction bases not matched to a gene: 12. In germline, CDR1 is LGHDT, CDR2 YNNKEL (reference sequence). The CDR3 loop spans 16 amino acids. CDR3 in amino acids: CASSYQSSGVRNEQFF. DNA for the CDR3: TGTGCCAGCAGCTATCAATCTAGCGGGGTACGTAATGAGCAGTTCTTC.

The chain has TRBV5-5 and TRBJ1-2; D might be TRBD1 (5 bases). CDR3 length: 13 residues. The germline V and J ends were trimmed by 1 base and 6 bases, with 10 bases remaining between them. CDR1 is SGHKS and CDR2 is YYEKEE in the germline V gene (reference sequence). The CDR3, as DNA: TGTGCCAGCAGCTTGTCAGGGTACGATGGCTACACCTTC. Translating it yields CASSLSGYDGYTF.

The CDR3 bases are TGCAGCGCTGGGGCATTAGGAAACACCATATATTTT. Its translation is CSAGALGNTIYF. The V call is TRBV29-1, the J call TRBJ1-3; D is possibly TRBD1 (5 bases). The CDR3 is 12 amino acids. Germline V gives CDR1 SQVTM, CDR2 ANQGSEA. V lost 7 bases, J lost 4 bases, and 11 bases lay in between.

This clonotype was observed once. At one of its ends the junction is not consistent with the germline gene, which may arise from a read error. The chain is built from TRBV29-1 and TRBJ1-1, with TRBD1 matching over 7 bases. The germline CDR1 and CDR2 sequences are SQVTM and ANQGSEA. The CDR3 runs to 13 residues. The CDR3 loop reads CSVDKGARTEALF. Written as DNA, the CDR3 is TGTAGCGTCGATAAGGGGGCGAGGACTGAAGCTTTGTTT.

The rearrangement uses TRBV20-1 and TRBJ2-2; D uncertain. The germline V and J ends were trimmed by 4 bases and 2 bases, with 5 bases remaining between them. This CDR3 has 12 residues. In germline, CDR1 is DFQATT, CDR2 SNEGSKA (reference sequence). The CDR3 sequence is CSAKPNTGELFF. The CDR3, as DNA: TGCAGTGCTAAGCCTAACACCGGGGAGCTGTTTTTT.

The rearrangement uses TRBV9 and TRBJ1-1, with 7 positions matching TRBD1. This CDR3 is 18 amino acids long. V lost 0 bases to trimming and J lost 0 bases; unmatched junction nucleotides: 11. Germline V gene data show CDR1 as SGDLS and CDR2 as YYNGEE. CDR3 in amino acids: CASSVDATGRAMNTEAFF. In DNA form, the CDR3 reads TGTGCCAGCAGCGTAGACGCGACAGGGAGAGCGATGAACACTGAAGCTTTCTTT.

This clonotype appeared many times. The J gene is TRBJ2-7, the V gene TRBV12-3 or TRBV12-4; TRBD1 is a possible D gene (5 bases). The V end was cut by 4 bases, the J end by 10 bases, with 20 bases between. The CDR3 loop spans 14 amino acids. The DNA of the CDR3 is TGTGCCAGCAGTTCCCAGGGAAGCTACCGGAACCAGTACTTC. Its protein product is CASSSQGSYRNQYF.

This clonotype showed up many times. The chain links TRBV5-1 to TRBJ2-5; D not certain. The germline V gene encodes CDR1 SGHRS and CDR2 YFSETQ. The CDR3 spans 14 residues. The V end was cut by 0 bases, the J end by 0 bases, with 6 bases between. The CDR3 nucleotides are TGCGCCAGCAGCTTGGAAGCGTACCAAGAGACCCAGTACTTC. It specifies CASSLEAYQETQYF. Full variable domain (outside the CDR3, taken from reference TRBV5-1 and TRBJ2-5): KAGVTQTPRYLIKTRGQQVTLSCSPISGHRSVSWYQQTPGQGLQFLFEYFSETQRNKGNFPGRFSGRQFSNSRSEMNVSTLELGDSALYLCASSLEAYQETQYFGPGTRLLVL.

In the case of this clonotype: The germline gene is not matched at one end of the junction; a read error may be the cause. The J gene is TRBJ2-1, the V gene TRBV11-1; 7 nucleotides align to TRBD1. The CDR3 has 15 amino acids. CDR1 and CDR2 (germline): SGHAT, FQDESV (reference sequence). In DNA form, the CDR3 reads TGTGCCAGCCGCTTAACGAGGGGGCCCCACAATGAGCAGTTCTTC. Translating gives CASRLTRGPHNEQFF. The variable domain in full, completed from reference TRBV11-1 and TRBJ2-1, reads EAEVAQSPRYKITEKSQAVAFWCDPISGHATLYWYRQILGQGPELLVQFQDESVVDDSQLPKDRFSAERLKGVDSTLKIQPAELGDSAMYLCASRLTRGPHNEQFFGPGTRLTVL.

The gene calls are TRBV6-2 or TRBV6-3 and TRBJ2-1; tentative D call: TRBD1 (5 bases). V lost 0 bases to trimming and J lost 1 base, with 10 bases between them. Germline lookup yields CDR1 MNHEY and CDR2 SVGEGT. This CDR3 is 16 amino acids long. In DNA, the CDR3 is TGTGCCAGCAGTTACTCGATTCAGGGTTCCTACAATGAGCAGTTCTTC. Protein: CASSYSIQGSYNEQFF.

In this sample, this clonotype turned up many times. The genes are TRBV29-1 and TRBJ1-1; 7 positions match TRBD1. Germline CDR1 and CDR2: SQVTM and ANQGSEA. CDR3 length: 11 residues. With 5 bases clipped from V and 5 bases from J, the junction kept 2 bases outside the gene matches. The CDR3 nucleotides read TGCAGCGTTAAACAGGGGACTGAAGCTTTCTTT. As protein: CSVKQGTEAFF.

As regards this clonotype: At one end, the junction sequence differs from germline, possibly due to a read error. This sequence joins TRBV9 and TRBJ2-3, with D possibly TRBD2 on 6 matching bases. The germline gives CDR1 SGDLS, CDR2 YYNGEE. The CDR3 is 16 amino acids. DNA of the CDR3: TGTGCCAGCAGCCCCTGGGACGGGGCGGGAACAGATACGCTGTATTTT. Its translation: CASSPWDGAGTDTLYF.

As concerns this clonotype: Compared with germline, one end of the junction differs, possibly owing to a read error. V usage is TRBV12-3 or TRBV12-4 and J usage is TRBJ1-6; 10 nucleotides agree with TRBD1. This CDR3 comprises 15 residues. DNA of the CDR3: TGTACCAGCAGTCCCCAGGGACAGGGGAATTCACCCCTCCACTTT. Its protein product is CTSSPQGQGNSPLHF.

This rearrangement joins TRBV9 to TRBJ1-6; D remains unclear. Germline V gene lookup returns CDR1 SGDLS and CDR2 YYNGEE. The CDR3 has 17 amino acids. V was clipped by 5 bases and J by 7 bases, with 22 bases between them. In nucleotides, the CDR3 is TGTGCCAGCAGTGCCAAGGAGGGAGAGATTGACAATTCACCCCTCCACTTT. Translated, it gives CASSAKEGEIDNSPLHF.

This clonotype turned up a few times. The chain recombines TRBV12-2 with TRBJ1-3; the table's D gene call, TRBD1, was not cross checked with the DNA. TRBV12-2 is classified as a pseudogene. CDR3 length equals 16 residues. In nucleotides, the CDR3 is TGTGCAAGAACGGGACAGGGAGTTATGGTCGGAAACACCATATATTTT. Protein product: CARTGQGVMVGNTIYF.

A few counts support this clonotype. The chain carries TRBV29-1 and TRBJ2-1; TRBD1 is a possible D gene (5 bases). The CDR3 has 15 amino acids. The V and J ends lost 6 bases and 0 bases respectively, with 15 bases between them. CDR1 and CDR2 from the germline V gene are SQVTM and ANQGSEA. The CDR3 spells CSVQGQADSYNEQFF. DNA for the CDR3: TGCAGCGTCCAGGGCCAGGCCGACTCCTACAATGAGCAGTTCTTC.

Concerning this clonotype itself: It may be a read error: a sequence one base away is much more abundant. This chain uses TRBV12-3 or TRBV12-4 with TRBJ1-1; D is unclear. This CDR3 spans 15 amino acids. V lost 6 bases and J 4 bases, leaving 18 bases between the germline ends. CDR3: CASSREMIRGTEAFF. The CDR3 DNA sequence: TGTGCCAGCAGCAGAGAGATGATCCGGGGCACTGAAGCTTTCTTT.

V and J are TRBV14 and TRBJ2-3; D is uncertain. The CDR3 sequence is 11 residues long. In germline, CDR1 is SGHDN, CDR2 FVKESK. Trimming cost V 2 bases and J 9 bases, with 6 bases left between them. The CDR3 nucleotides are TGTGCCAGCAGCCAATTGCAGACGCAGTATTTT. The encoded protein is CASSQLQTQYF.

This clonotype was counted many times. J is TRBJ1-1 and V is TRBV5-1; 11 nucleotides match TRBD1. V gave up 4 bases and J gave up 5 bases; unmatched junction bases: 10. The CDR3 extends over 16 amino acids. Germline V gene sequence: CDR1 SGHRS, CDR2 YFSETQ. This CDR3 is CASSSNSGTGGTEAFF. CDR3 nucleotides: TGCGCCAGCAGCAGCAATTCCGGGACAGGGGGGACTGAAGCTTTCTTT.